These 18 T cell receptor beta chains originate from one sample sequenced in a study of blood T cell repertoires in COVID-19. Here immunoSEQ multiplex PCR was the method, and the copy in TCRdb shows in-frame clones only, minus some. The profile shows 360,000 or so clones, roughly nine tenths of them singletons. What was sequenced was peripheral blood. All receptors derive from a woman in her sixties or seventies with COVID-19, enrolled during active disease.

In regard to this clone: This same CDR3 is encoded by further DNA sequences in the sample. The V gene is TRBV5-1, the J gene TRBJ1-1; D ambiguous. Per germline, CDR1 SGHRS and CDR2 YFSETQ. The V and J ends lost 2 bases and 1 base respectively, with 6 bases between them. CDR3 length: 13 amino acids. The CDR3 coding sequence is TGCGCCAGCAGCTTTGCGGGGAACACTGAAGCTTTCTTT. Its protein is CASSFAGNTEAFF.

The rearrangement links TRBV12-5 to TRBJ1-1; tentatively, D is TRBD1 (5 bases). The CDR3 totals 12 residues. Germline V gene lookup returns CDR1 LGHNT and CDR2 FRNRAP. Trimming removed 1 base at V and 7 bases at J, with 7 bases between. In nucleotides, the CDR3 is TGTGCTAGTGGTTTGGACAGGCTTGAAGCTTTCTTT. Its translation: CASGLDRLEAFF.

The chain carries TRBV28 and TRBJ1-5; D remains ambiguous. The V end lost 6 bases, the J end lost 0 bases, and 18 bases lay between the germline ends. The length of the CDR3 is 17 residues. CDR1 is MDHEN and CDR2 is SYDVKM in the germline V gene. The CDR3 DNA reads as TGTGCCAGCAGACTAGGCCCAACCCTTTATAGCAATCAGCCCCAGCATTTT. The encoded protein is CASRLGPTLYSNQPQHF.

The genes are TRBV6-2 or TRBV6-3 and TRBJ2-1, with no clear D. The germline V gene has CDR1 MNHEY and CDR2 SVGEGT. Trimming took 0 bases from V and 5 from J, leaving 8 bases between them. This CDR3 region has 14 residues. Here the CDR3 reads CASSYSAADNEQFF. CDR3 nucleotide sequence: TGTGCCAGCAGTTACTCTGCGGCGGACAATGAGCAGTTCTTC.

The chain joins TRBV3-1 (or the pseudogene TRBV3-2) to TRBJ1-1; D may be TRBD1 (5 bases). Germline CDR1 LGHDT, CDR2 YNNKEL (reference sequence). CDR3 length equals 14 residues. The germline V and J ends were trimmed by 4 bases and 5 bases, with 14 bases remaining between them. CDR3 DNA: TGTGCCAGCAGCCCGAGTTCGGGGGTGACTGAAGCTTTCTTT. Translating it yields CASSPSSGVTEAFF.

The chain combines TRBV5-1 with TRBJ1-2; possibly TRBD1 for D (6 bases). The CDR3 contains 13 residues. V was pared by 3 bases and J by 5 bases, with 11 bases between. Germline loops: CDR1 SGHRS, CDR2 YFSETQ. CDR3 DNA sequence: TGCGCCAGCAGCTCCGGACAGTCTTATGGCTACACCTTC. Translating gives CASSSGQSYGYTF.

The CDR3 sequence: CASSLDRNAGTQYF. Here the CDR3 DNA reads TGTGCCAGCAGCTTAGATCGCAATGCGGGGACGCAGTATTTT. The chain carries TRBV11-3 and TRBJ2-3; TRBD2 is a possible D gene (6 bases). V was clipped by 0 bases and J by 9 bases, with 13 bases between them. Germline CDR1 reads SGHNT; CDR2 reads YENEEA. This CDR3 spans 14 amino acids.

The chain recombines TRBV15 with TRBJ1-5, with 8 positions matching TRBD1. Germline trimming cut 2 bases from V and 1 base from J; bases unmatched to any gene: 4. This CDR3 is 16 amino acids long. Germline CDR1 and CDR2: LNHNV and YYDKDF (reference sequence). The CDR3 is CATSRFRTGSNQPQHF. CDR3 nucleotides: TGTGCCACCAGCAGATTCCGGACAGGGAGCAATCAGCCCCAGCATTTT.

This chain connects TRBV5-1 to TRBJ2-1; D perhaps matches TRBD1 (5 bases). CDR3 size: 15 residues. V gave up 4 bases and J gave up 0 bases, with 11 bases separating them. Germline V gene sequence: CDR1 SGHRS, CDR2 YFSETQ. CDR3 sequence reads: CASSARAASYNEQFF. The CDR3, as DNA: TGCGCCAGCAGCGCCAGGGCGGCCTCCTACAATGAGCAGTTCTTC.

This rearrangement joins TRBV5-4 to TRBJ2-1, with 10 bases aligning to TRBD2. The CDR3 covers 17 residues. V was clipped by 1 base and J by 4 bases; unmatched bases: 8. Germline V gene lookup returns CDR1 SGHNT and CDR2 YYREEE (reference sequence). The CDR3 DNA sequence: TGTGCCAGCAGCTTGTTCAGCGGGGGGGCAGTTTACAATGAGCAGTTCTTC. Its translation is CASSLFSGGAVYNEQFF.

The chain employs TRBV7-9 and TRBJ2-3; 8 bases match TRBD1. The CDR3 is 13 amino acids. Germline CDR1 is SEHNR and CDR2 is FQNEAQ (reference sequence). Germline trimming cut 7 bases from V and 4 bases from J; bases unmatched to any gene: 4. CDR3 sequence reads: CASTRTGSDTQYF. CDR3 nucleotides: TGTGCCAGCACCCGGACAGGGTCAGATACGCAGTATTTT.

The rearrangement uses TRBV7-2 and TRBJ1-2, with D perhaps matching TRBD1 (5 bases). Germline V gene sequence: CDR1 SGHTA, CDR2 FQGNSA. The V end lost 5 bases, the J end lost 5 bases, and 24 bases lay between the germline ends. The length of the CDR3 is 17 residues. CDR3 in amino acids: CASSPTSLNQGLYGYTF. The DNA of the CDR3 is TGTGCCAGCAGCCCAACATCCCTTAACCAGGGTCTATATGGCTACACCTTC. The full variable domain, with the rest looked up from reference TRBV7-2 and TRBJ1-2, is GAGVSQSPSNKVTEKGKDVELRCDPISGHTALYWYRQSLGQGLEFLIYFQGNSAPDKSGLPSDRFSAERTGGSVSTLTIQRTQQEDSAVYLCASSPTSLNQGLYGYTFGSGTRLTVV.

The chain uses TRBV28 and TRBJ1-4; TRBD1 might be the D (6 bases). CDR1 is MDHEN and CDR2 is SYDVKM in the germline V gene. The CDR3 has 16 residues. The V end was cut by 4 bases, the J end by 6 bases, with 18 bases between. DNA of the CDR3: TGTGCCAGCAGTTCACTAGGGCGGGGGGCGGATGAAAAACTGTTTTTT. Encoded protein: CASSSLGRGADEKLFF.

This rearrangement joins TRBV18 to TRBJ1-4; perhaps TRBD1 as D (5 bases). Germline lookup yields CDR1 KGHSH and CDR2 LQKENI. V lost 1 base and J lost 0, with 9 bases in between. This CDR3 is built from 16 residues. CDR3 bases: TGTGCCAGCTCACCACTCGCGGGGGCAACTAATGAAAAACTGTTTTTT. Translating it yields CASSPLAGATNEKLFF.

The chain employs TRBV5-5 and TRBJ1-2; D is perhaps TRBD1 (6 bases). Germline lookup yields CDR1 SGHKS and CDR2 YYEKEE (reference sequence). CDR3 length: 14 residues. V lost 0 bases, J lost 3 bases, and 9 bases lay in between. CDR3 bases: TGTGCCAGCAGCTTGGCGCCAGGGGACTATGGCTACACCTTC. This codes for CASSLAPGDYGYTF.

This clone was counted only a few times. V gene TRBV6-2 or TRBV6-3 combines with J gene TRBJ2-3; 12 positions agree with TRBD2. The CDR3 is made up of 16 amino acids. The V gene's germline CDR1 is MNHEY and CDR2 SVGEGT. The J segment lost 5 bases and the V segment lost 5 bases, leaving 8 bases of the junction unmatched. CDR3 sequence: CASSPWTSGEVDTQYF. Here the CDR3 DNA reads TGTGCCAGCAGTCCCTGGACTAGCGGGGAGGTAGATACGCAGTATTTT.

The gene calls are TRBV5-1 and TRBJ2-1; 9 bases are a match to TRBD2. CDR3 length: 15 amino acids. CDR1 and CDR2 (germline): SGHRS, YFSETQ. The V gene end was trimmed by 0 bases and the J gene end by 6 bases; junction bases not matched to a gene: 4. The CDR3 DNA reads TGCGCCAGCAGCTTGGTAGCGGGGGCCGTCAATGAGCAGTTCTTC. It specifies CASSLVAGAVNEQFF.

The chain recombines TRBV7-3 with TRBJ2-3; D possibly corresponds to TRBD1 (6 bases). This CDR3 is built from 15 residues. V lost 2 bases to trimming and J lost 2 bases, with 11 bases between them. Germline CDR1 reads SGHTA; CDR2 reads FQGTGA. The CDR3 protein is CASSLLGQFTDTQYF. CDR3 DNA sequence: TGTGCCAGCAGCTTATTAGGACAGTTCACAGATACGCAGTATTTT.